This TCR beta chain came from a study of control samples from healthy donors and cancer patients. The CDR3 loop spans 16 amino acids. V was shortened by 2 bases and J by 6 bases, with 14 bases between the two germline ends. Germline values: CDR1 SGHAT, CDR2 FQNNGV. The data were produced by immunoSEQ multiplex PCR, yet TCRdb's version contains in-frame clones alone and is incomplete. Of 90,000 to 130,000 clones listed, 70% to 90% are singletons. The sequenced sample was PBMCs. This TCR was recovered from a woman in her sixties with lung cancer. J is TRBJ1-6 and V is TRBV11-2; D perhaps matches TRBD1 (6 bases). The CDR3 sequence: CASSLKVDRPNSPLHF. For the CDR3, the DNA is TGTGCCAGCAGCTTAAAAGTGGACAGACCTAATTCACCCCTCCACTTT.